The TCR beta chain described here comes from a study of Graves' ophthalmopathy and Graves' hyperthyroidism. As the template, RNA transcripts were used to amplify TCR beta CDR3 regions. Second-round multiplex PCR came after first-round RT-PCR with HTBI primers. Using its own MiXCR run on the multiplex PCR reads, TCRdb lists one record per CDR3 protein. The table records 650,000 to 900,000 distinct CDR3 sequences, around 40% of them present only once. Other autoimmune diseases, uncontrolled infections, pregnancy or lactation ruled patients out of participation. Deletions cut 4 bases from V and 0 bases from J, with 10 bases between. The V gene's germline CDR1 is SGHTA and CDR2 FQGNSA. The CDR3 is 15 amino acids.

This sequence joins TRBV7-2 and TRBJ1-5; D gene unclear. The sequence was obtained from an adult man with Graves' ophthalmopathy. The sequencing sample was made of peripheral blood. The CDR3 DNA reads TGTGCCAGCAGCTCGGGCCCTTATAGCAATCAGCCCCAGCATTTT. It is translated as CASSSGPYSNQPQHF.